The 20 T cell receptor beta chains below all came from one sample that was sequenced in a study of beta chain features in type 1 diabetes. As every portion of the isolated RNA was reverse transcribed, the sequencing read expressed TCRB transcripts. TCRdb's copy holds only in-frame clones and misses some; the assay was immunoSEQ multiplex PCR. Altogether 250,000 to 350,000 clones are present, approximately 14% being singletons, with the ten largest covering more than 6.5%. What was sequenced was central memory CD4+ T cells from blood. The origin of the receptors is a man under 40 in good health.

The chain links TRBV30 to TRBJ1-2; D gene uncertain. V was shortened by 6 bases and J by 3 bases, with 14 bases between the two germline ends. Germline V lookup: CDR1 GTSNPN, CDR2 SVGIG (reference sequence). This CDR3 spans 13 amino acids. The CDR3 nucleotides are TGTGCCTGCCACCGGGCTGGGCACTATGGCTACACCTTC. Amino acids: CACHRAGHYGYTF.

This chain uses TRBV5-4 with TRBJ2-1; 8 nucleotides agree with TRBD2. Losses at the gene ends were 1 base for V and 2 bases for J; bases not matched to a gene: 2. Germline loops: CDR1 SGHNT, CDR2 YYREEE (reference sequence). The CDR3 spans 15 residues. CDR3 region: CASSLSGGTYNEQFF. The CDR3 DNA is TGTGCCAGCAGCTTGTCGGGAGGGACCTACAATGAGCAGTTCTTC.

The chain carries TRBV6-5 and TRBJ2-6; D not resolved. The germline V gene has CDR1 MNHEY and CDR2 SVGAGI. Trimming took 2 bases from V and 0 from J, leaving 8 bases between them. The CDR3 consists of 16 residues. The CDR3 DNA follows: TGTGCCAGCAGTTACCGCCAGGTCTCTGGGGCCAACGTCCTGACTTTC. Translating it yields CASSYRQVSGANVLTF.

In regard to this clone: The sample has other DNA sequences that encode this CDR3 too. The chain links TRBV4-1 to TRBJ1-5; 8 positions match TRBD1. The V and J ends lost 0 bases and 6 bases, in that order; junction bases with no gene match: 1. Germline values: CDR1 MGHRA, CDR2 YSYEKL. This CDR3 has 14 amino acids. CDR3 residues: CASSQDRGRQPQHF. The DNA for the CDR3 is TGCGCCAGCAGCCAAGACAGGGGGCGTCAGCCCCAGCATTTT.

This clone appeared a few times. The V gene is TRBV4-2, the J gene TRBJ2-4; 11 nucleotides agree with TRBD2. The CDR3 consists of 18 residues. V lost 3 bases, J lost 1 base, and 8 bases stayed unmatched. Germline V gene lookup returns CDR1 LGHNA and CDR2 YNFKEQ. The CDR3 nucleotides are TGTGCCAGCAGCCAGGACATTAGCGGGAGGGCGGCCAAAAACATTCAGTACTTC. Translation: CASSQDISGRAAKNIQYF.

In its sample, this clone was seen a few times. The CDR3 DNA reads as TGTGCCAGCACCCTAGCGGGGTCGATCGAGCAGTACTTC. Translated, it gives CASTLAGSIEQYF. V and J are TRBV7-9 and TRBJ2-7, with TRBD2 matching over 9 bases. V shed 7 bases, J shed 6 bases, and the junction held 7 bases outside the gene matches. The CDR3 contains 13 residues. CDR1 and CDR2 from the germline V gene are SEHNR and FQNEAQ (reference sequence).

The rearrangement joins TRBV13 to TRBJ2-7; TRBD1 agrees at 7 bases. From germline, CDR1 is PRHDT and CDR2 FYEKMQ (reference sequence). Trimming cost V 5 bases and J 4 bases; bases outside gene matches: 2. The CDR3 length is 12 residues. The DNA for the CDR3 is TGTGCCAGCAGCCGGGACAGATACGAGCAGTACGTC. As protein: CASSRDRYEQYV.

The chain recombines TRBV19 with TRBJ2-1, with TRBD2 matching 7 bases. Germline V gene sequence: CDR1 LNHDA, CDR2 SQIVND (reference sequence). The CDR3 has 15 amino acids. Trimming at V came to 3 bases and at J to 9 bases, leaving 11 bases not matched to a gene. The CDR3 DNA reads TGTGCCAGTAGTATCAGACTAGCAGCGAGGGGTGAGCAGTTCTTC. Its translation: CASSIRLAARGEQFF.

The V call is TRBV7-2, the J call TRBJ2-2; D not resolved. Per germline, CDR1 SGHTA and CDR2 FQGNSA. The V and J ends lost 3 bases and 4 bases respectively, with 6 bases between them. The CDR3 totals 13 residues. DNA for the CDR3: TGTGCCAGCAGCTTCATTGGCACCGGGGAGCTGTTTTTT. It encodes CASSFIGTGELFF.

The genes are TRBV7-7 and TRBJ2-5, with 10 bases matching TRBD1. CDR3 size: 15 residues. CDR1 and CDR2 (germline): SSHAT, FNYEAQ (reference sequence). The V segment lost 5 bases and the J segment 6 bases; nucleotides outside the gene matches: 9. CDR3 sequence: CASSPEGQGFKTQYF. The CDR3 nucleotides are TGTGCCAGCAGCCCCGAGGGACAGGGGTTTAAGACCCAGTACTTC.

This clone appeared a few times. This specimen includes other DNA sequences encoding the same CDR3. This chain joins TRBV18 and TRBJ2-2, with TRBD1 identical over 8 bases. The junction had 4 bases not matched to a gene; V was cut back by 3 bases and J by 4 bases. Germline CDR1 reads KGHSH; CDR2 reads LQKENI. The CDR3 has 15 amino acids. CDR3 nucleotides: TGTGCCAGCTCACCGGGCCAGGGGGCCACCGGGGAGCTGTTTTTT. This sequence encodes CASSPGQGATGELFF.

The CDR3 spells CASSLGRGVNNEQFF. DNA for the CDR3: TGCGCCAGCAGCTTGGGGCGGGGGGTGAACAATGAGCAGTTCTTC. This chain uses TRBV5-1 with TRBJ2-1; 8 bases fit TRBD2. J lost 5 bases, V lost 0 bases, and 4 bases had no gene match. CDR3 length equals 15 residues. Germline V gives CDR1 SGHRS, CDR2 YFSETQ.

The chain carries TRBV5-6 and TRBJ2-3; D is uncertain. In germline, CDR1 is SGHDT, CDR2 YYEEEE. V lost 4 bases and J lost 6, with 6 bases in between. The CDR3 extends over 11 amino acids. The CDR3 reads CASSNLDTQYF. DNA of the CDR3: TGTGCCAGCAGCAATTTGGATACGCAGTATTTT.

This chain uses TRBV7-9 with TRBJ2-1; D may be TRBD1 (6 bases). Trimming took 3 bases from V and 2 from J, leaving 11 bases between them. Germline V gives CDR1 SEHNR, CDR2 FQNEAQ (reference sequence). The CDR3 covers 15 residues. The CDR3 here is CASSLDRRTYNEQFF. CDR3 nucleotides: TGTGCCAGCAGCTTGGACAGAAGAACCTACAATGAGCAGTTCTTC.

This rearrangement joins TRBV7-8 to TRBJ1-1; D ambiguous. Trimming took off 1 base at V and 1 base at J, with 10 bases between the two ends. The germline V gene has CDR1 SGHVS and CDR2 FQNEAQ. CDR3 size: 15 residues. CDR3 sequence: CASSLGQTANTEAFF. CDR3 bases: TGTGCCAGCAGCTTAGGGCAAACGGCGAACACTGAAGCTTTCTTT.

The chain uses TRBV4-2 and TRBJ1-1; perhaps TRBD1 as D (6 bases). The CDR3 is 13 amino acids. Looked up from germline, CDR1 is LGHNA and CDR2 is YNFKEQ. Trimming shortened V by 5 bases and J by 7 bases, and 14 bases separated the two germline ends. This chain's CDR3 is CASSLMGGHEAFF. CDR3 in DNA: TGTGCCAGCAGCTTGATGGGGGGCCATGAAGCTTTCTTT.

This clone was counted between two and nine times. The chain carries TRBV19 and TRBJ2-3; 7 positions match TRBD1. Germline CDR1 LNHDA, CDR2 SQIVND (reference sequence). The J segment lost 2 bases and the V segment lost 4 bases, leaving 6 bases of the junction unmatched. The CDR3 covers 15 residues. The chain's CDR3 is CASSTGQTFTDTQYF. The CDR3 coding sequence is TGTGCCAGTAGTACGGGACAGACCTTCACAGATACGCAGTATTTT.

This chain connects TRBV18 to TRBJ1-6; D is uncertain. Germline V gene lookup returns CDR1 KGHSH and CDR2 LQKENI. The CDR3 consists of 12 residues. Trimming removed 4 bases from V and 9 bases from J, with 7 bases in between. CDR3 loop: CASSLKSSPLHF. The CDR3 DNA is TGTGCCAGCTCACTTAAAAGTTCACCCCTCCACTTT.

This clone was recorded a few times. This chain joins TRBV7-2 and TRBJ1-6, with D maybe TRBD1 (5 bases). V was shortened by 1 base and J by 9 bases, with 19 bases between the two germline ends. The CDR3 contains 17 residues. Germline V gene sequence: CDR1 SGHTA, CDR2 FQGNSA. CDR3: CASSLGVIPQGISPLHF. CDR3 bases: TGTGCCAGCAGCTTAGGGGTTATACCTCAGGGAATTTCACCCCTCCACTTT.

This clone has just a few counts. V is TRBV7-3 and J is TRBJ1-5; D is unresolved. Germline V lookup: CDR1 SGHTA, CDR2 FQGTGA. The ends were cut back, 2 bases at V and 0 bases at J, with 11 bases in the middle. The CDR3 sequence is 16 residues long. The CDR3 spells CASSLVADFSNQPQHF. CDR3 nucleotide sequence: TGTGCCAGCAGCTTAGTCGCAGACTTTAGCAATCAGCCCCAGCATTTT.